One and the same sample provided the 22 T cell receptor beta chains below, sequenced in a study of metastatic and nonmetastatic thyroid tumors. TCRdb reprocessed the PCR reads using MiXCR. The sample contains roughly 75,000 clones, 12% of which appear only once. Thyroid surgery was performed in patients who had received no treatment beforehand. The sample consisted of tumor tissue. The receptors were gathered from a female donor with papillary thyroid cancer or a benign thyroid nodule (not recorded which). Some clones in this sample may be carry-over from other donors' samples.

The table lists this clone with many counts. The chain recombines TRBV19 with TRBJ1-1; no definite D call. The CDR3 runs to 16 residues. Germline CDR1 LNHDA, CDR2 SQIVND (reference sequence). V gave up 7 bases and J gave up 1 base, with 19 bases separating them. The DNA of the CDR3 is TGTGCCAGTACCCACCGTTCAGGCGGATCGAACACTGAAGCTTTCTTT. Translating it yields CASTHRSGGSNTEAFF.

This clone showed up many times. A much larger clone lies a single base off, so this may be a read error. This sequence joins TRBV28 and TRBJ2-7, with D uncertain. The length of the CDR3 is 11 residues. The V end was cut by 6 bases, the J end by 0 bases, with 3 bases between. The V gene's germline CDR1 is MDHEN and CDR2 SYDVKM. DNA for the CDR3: TGTGCCAGCAGACACTCCTACGAGCAGTACTTC. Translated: CASRHSYEQYF. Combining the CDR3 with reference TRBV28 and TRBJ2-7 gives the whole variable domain DVKVTQSSRYLVKRTGEKVFLECVQDMDHENMFWYRQDPGLGLRLIYFSYDVKMKEKGDIPEGYSVSREKKERFSLILESASTNQTSMYLCASRHSYEQYFGPGTRLTVT.

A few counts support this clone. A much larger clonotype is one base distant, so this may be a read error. The CDR3 region has the DNA TGTGCCAGCAGCTTAGGGGCGGGAGGGGTCGAGCAGTACTTC. It yields the protein CASSLGAGGVEQYF. The chain is built from TRBV7-9 and TRBJ2-7; TRBD2 aligns across 9 bases. V dropped 1 base and J dropped 6; count of bases not matched to a gene: 4. CDR1 and CDR2 (germline): SEHNR, FQNEAQ (reference sequence). The CDR3 has 14 residues.

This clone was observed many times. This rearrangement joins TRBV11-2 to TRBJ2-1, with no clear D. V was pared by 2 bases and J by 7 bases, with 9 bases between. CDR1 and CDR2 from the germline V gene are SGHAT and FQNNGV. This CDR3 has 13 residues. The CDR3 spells CASSLSSLNEQFF. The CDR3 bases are TGTGCCAGCAGCTTAAGCTCTTTGAATGAGCAGTTCTTC.

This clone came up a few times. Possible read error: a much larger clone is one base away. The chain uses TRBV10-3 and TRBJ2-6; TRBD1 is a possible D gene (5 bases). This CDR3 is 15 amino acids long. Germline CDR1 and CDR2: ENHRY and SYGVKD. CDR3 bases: TGTGCCATCAGTGATCGCAGGGCTGGGGCCAACTTCCTGACTTTC. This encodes CAISDRRAGANFLTF.

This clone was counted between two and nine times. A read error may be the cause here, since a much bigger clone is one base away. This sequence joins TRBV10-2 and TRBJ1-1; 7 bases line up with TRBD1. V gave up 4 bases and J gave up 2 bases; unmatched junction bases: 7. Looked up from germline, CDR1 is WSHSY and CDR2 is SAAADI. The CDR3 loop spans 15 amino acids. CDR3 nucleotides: TGCGCCAGCAGTGTTAACGGACAGGCAAACACTGAAGCTTTCTTT. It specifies CASSVNGQANTEAFF.

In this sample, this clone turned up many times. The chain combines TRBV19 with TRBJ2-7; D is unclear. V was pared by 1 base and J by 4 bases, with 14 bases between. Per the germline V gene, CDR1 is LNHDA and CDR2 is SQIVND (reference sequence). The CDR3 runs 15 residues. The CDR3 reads CASSIGGPGPYEQYF. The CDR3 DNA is TGTGCCAGTAGTATAGGCGGCCCTGGGCCATACGAGCAGTACTTC. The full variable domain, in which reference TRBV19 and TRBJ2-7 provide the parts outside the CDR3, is DGGITQSPKYLFRKEGQNVTLSCEQNLNHDAMYWYRQDPGQGLRLIYYSQIVNDFQKGDIAEGYSVSREKKESFPLTVTSAQKNPTAFYLCASSIGGPGPYEQYFGPGTRLTVT.

CDR3 in amino acids: CASSFNRARGGLAGGPSYEQYF. CDR3 DNA sequence: TGTGCCAGCAGTTTTAATCGCGCCCGGGGCGGACTAGCGGGAGGGCCCTCCTACGAGCAGTACTTC. The gene calls are TRBV28 and TRBJ2-7; 15 nucleotides line up with TRBD2. V shed 3 bases, J shed 0 bases, and the junction held 18 bases outside the gene matches. CDR3 length equals 22 residues. Germline V CDR1 and CDR2: MDHEN, SYDVKM. Full variable domain (rest looked up from reference TRBV28 and TRBJ2-7): DVKVTQSSRYLVKRTGEKVFLECVQDMDHENMFWYRQDPGLGLRLIYFSYDVKMKEKGDIPEGYSVSREKKERFSLILESASTNQTSMYLCASSFNRARGGLAGGPSYEQYFGPGTRLTVT.

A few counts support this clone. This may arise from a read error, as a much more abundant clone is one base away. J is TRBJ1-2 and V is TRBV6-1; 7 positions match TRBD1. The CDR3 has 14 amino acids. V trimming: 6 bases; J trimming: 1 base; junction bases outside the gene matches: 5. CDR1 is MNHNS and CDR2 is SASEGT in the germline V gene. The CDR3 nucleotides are TGTGCCAGCAGCGGGACAGCGGTTAACTATGGCTACACCTTC. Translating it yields CASSGTAVNYGYTF.

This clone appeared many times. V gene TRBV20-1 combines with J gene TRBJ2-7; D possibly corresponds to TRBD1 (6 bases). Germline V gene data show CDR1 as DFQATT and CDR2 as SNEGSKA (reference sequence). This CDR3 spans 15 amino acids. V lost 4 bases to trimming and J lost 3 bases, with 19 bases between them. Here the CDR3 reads CSATIPRGVNYEQYF. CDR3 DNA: TGCAGTGCTACCATCCCCAGGGGCGTTAACTACGAGCAGTACTTC.

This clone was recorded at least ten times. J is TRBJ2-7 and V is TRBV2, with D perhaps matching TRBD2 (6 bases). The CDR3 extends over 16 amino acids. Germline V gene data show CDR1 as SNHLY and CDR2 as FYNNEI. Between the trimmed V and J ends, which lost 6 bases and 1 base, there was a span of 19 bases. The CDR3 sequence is CASSQGVAGNSYEQYF. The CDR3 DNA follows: TGTGCCAGCAGCCAAGGGGTTGCGGGAAATTCCTACGAGCAGTACTTC.

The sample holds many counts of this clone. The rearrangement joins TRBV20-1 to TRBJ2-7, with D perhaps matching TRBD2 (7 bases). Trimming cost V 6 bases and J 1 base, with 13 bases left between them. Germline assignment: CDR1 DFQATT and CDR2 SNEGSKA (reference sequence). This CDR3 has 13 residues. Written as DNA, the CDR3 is TGCAGTGCCCAGGGGACTACGTCCTACGAGCAGTACTTC. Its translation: CSAQGTTSYEQYF.

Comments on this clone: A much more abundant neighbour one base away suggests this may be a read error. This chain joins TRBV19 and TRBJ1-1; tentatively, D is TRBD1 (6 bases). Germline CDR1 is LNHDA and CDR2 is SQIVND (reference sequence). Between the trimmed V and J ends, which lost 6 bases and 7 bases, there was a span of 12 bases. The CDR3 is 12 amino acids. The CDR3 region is CASRGGFNEAFF. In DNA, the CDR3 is TGTGCCAGTAGGGGGGGCTTCAATGAAGCTTTCTTT.

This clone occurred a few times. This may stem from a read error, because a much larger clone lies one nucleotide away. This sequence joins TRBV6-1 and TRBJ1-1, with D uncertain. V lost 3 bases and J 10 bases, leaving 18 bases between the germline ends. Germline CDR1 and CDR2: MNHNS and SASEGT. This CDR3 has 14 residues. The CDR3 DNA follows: TGTGCCAGCAGTGAGTCGACCCCCGTGGATGGAGCTTTCTTT. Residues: CASSESTPVDGAFF.

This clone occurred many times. The CDR3: CSARGAGIAGGPTDTQYF. Written as DNA, the CDR3 is TGCAGTGCTAGAGGAGCGGGGATAGCGGGAGGCCCCACAGATACGCAGTATTTT. The chain combines TRBV20-1 with TRBJ2-3; the match to TRBD2 covers 10 bases. Trimming took 1 base from V and 2 from J; bases not matched to a gene: 12. The length of the CDR3 is 18 residues. Germline lookup yields CDR1 DFQATT and CDR2 SNEGSKA (reference sequence).

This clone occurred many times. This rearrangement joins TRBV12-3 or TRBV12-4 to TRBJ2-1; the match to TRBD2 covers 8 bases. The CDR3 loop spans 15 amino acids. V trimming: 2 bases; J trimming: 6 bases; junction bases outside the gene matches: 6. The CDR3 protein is CASSLYSGRPNEQFF. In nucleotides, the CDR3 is TGTGCCAGCAGTTTATACAGCGGGAGACCCAATGAGCAGTTCTTC.

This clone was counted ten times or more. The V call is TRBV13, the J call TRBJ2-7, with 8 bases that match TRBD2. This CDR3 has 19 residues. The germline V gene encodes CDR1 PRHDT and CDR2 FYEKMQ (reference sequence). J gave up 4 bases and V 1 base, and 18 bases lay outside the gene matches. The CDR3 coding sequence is TGTGCCAGCAGCTTAGAAGGGTTCCGGGCGGGAGGATTCTTATACGAGCAGTACTTC. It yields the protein CASSLEGFRAGGFLYEQYF.

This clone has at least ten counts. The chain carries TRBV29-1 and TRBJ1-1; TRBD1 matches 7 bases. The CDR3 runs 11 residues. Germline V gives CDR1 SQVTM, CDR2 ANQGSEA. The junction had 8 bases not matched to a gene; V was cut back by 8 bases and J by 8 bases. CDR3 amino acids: CSLSTGAEAFF. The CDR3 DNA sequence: TGCAGCCTCTCTACAGGGGCCGAAGCTTTCTTT.

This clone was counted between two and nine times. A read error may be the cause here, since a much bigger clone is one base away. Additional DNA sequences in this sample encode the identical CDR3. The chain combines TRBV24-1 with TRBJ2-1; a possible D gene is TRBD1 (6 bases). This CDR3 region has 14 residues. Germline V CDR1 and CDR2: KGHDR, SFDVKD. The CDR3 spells CATSESDSYNEQFF. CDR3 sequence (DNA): TGTGCCACCAGTGAATCGGACAGCTACAATGAGCAGTTTTTC.

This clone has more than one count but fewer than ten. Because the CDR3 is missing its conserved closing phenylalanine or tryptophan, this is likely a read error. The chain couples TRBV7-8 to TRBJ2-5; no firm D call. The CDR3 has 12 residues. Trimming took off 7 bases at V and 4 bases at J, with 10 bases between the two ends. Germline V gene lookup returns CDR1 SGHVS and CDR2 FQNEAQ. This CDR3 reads CASIFSGETQYI. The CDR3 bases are TGTGCCAGCATCTTCAGTGGAGAGACCCAGTACATC.

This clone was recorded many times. The chain's CDR3 is CATSDRLAGYNEQFF. CDR3 sequence (DNA): TGTGCCACCAGTGATCGACTAGCGGGGTACAATGAGCAGTTCTTC. This chain joins TRBV24-1 and TRBJ2-1, with TRBD2 matching over 11 bases. CDR3 length: 15 residues. The V gene end was trimmed by 3 bases and the J gene end by 4 bases; junction bases not matched to a gene: 1. Germline values: CDR1 KGHDR, CDR2 SFDVKD.

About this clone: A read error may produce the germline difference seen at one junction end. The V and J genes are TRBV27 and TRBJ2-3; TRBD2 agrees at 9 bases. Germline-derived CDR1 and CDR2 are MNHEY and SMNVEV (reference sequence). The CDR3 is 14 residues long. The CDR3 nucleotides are TGTGCCAGCAGGGAGACTAGCGGCACAGGTACGCAGTATTTT. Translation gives CASRETSGTGTQYF.